Following are 29 T cell receptor beta chains from one sample sequenced in a study of early T cells in non-severe SARS-CoV-2 infection. TCRdb redid the calling of the 5' RACE reads with MiXCR, one entry per CDR3 protein. The data show under 20,000 distinct CDR3 sequences, 4% to 5.5% seen once. Sequenced material: whole blood. These TCRs come from an adult who was a healthcare worker with PCR-confirmed SARS-CoV-2 infection or an uninfected control (not recorded which).

This clonotype was observed at least ten times. The chain couples TRBV11-2 to TRBJ1-2; 7 bases agree with TRBD1. V trimming: 8 bases; J trimming: 3 bases; junction bases outside the gene matches: 9. The CDR3 totals 14 residues. Germline CDR1 reads SGHAT; CDR2 reads FQNNGV. CDR3 amino acids: CASGADREDYGYTF. Written as DNA, the CDR3 is TGTGCCAGCGGGGCCGACAGGGAAGACTATGGCTACACCTTC.

Judged by abundance, this clonotype is medium-sized. CDR3 coding DNA: TGTGCCAGCAGTGACTCCGCAGGGGGTGACTACACCTTC. Its translation: CASSDSAGGDYTF. The chain recombines TRBV6-4 with TRBJ1-2, with TRBD1 matching over 7 bases. The CDR3 spans 13 residues. Losses at the gene ends were 0 bases for V and 10 bases for J; bases not matched to a gene: 5. Germline V gene sequence: CDR1 MRHNA, CDR2 SNTAGT.

This clonotype was recorded many times. This chain links TRBV20-1 with TRBJ2-1; 7 bases line up with TRBD1. Trimming removed 6 bases from V and 4 bases from J; junction bases left unmatched: 6. The length of the CDR3 is 13 residues. The V gene's germline CDR1 is DFQATT and CDR2 SNEGSKA (reference sequence). The CDR3 reads CSAWGQQYNEQFF. The CDR3 coding sequence is TGCAGTGCCTGGGGACAGCAGTACAATGAGCAGTTCTTC.

This clonotype was seen repeatedly, ten times or more. V and J are TRBV7-9 and TRBJ1-5; tentatively, D is TRBD1 (6 bases). The V end lost 0 bases, the J end lost 6 bases, and 12 bases lay between the germline ends. CDR1 and CDR2 (germline): SEHNR, FQNEAQ (reference sequence). CDR3 length: 15 amino acids. Here the CDR3 reads CASSLARQGPQPQHF. CDR3 nucleotide sequence: TGTGCCAGCAGCTTAGCGCGGCAGGGGCCTCAGCCCCAGCATTTT.

This clonotype has more than one count but fewer than ten. The rearrangement uses TRBV12-2 and TRBJ1-1. TRBV12-2 is listed as a pseudogene. The CDR3 has 14 residues. The CDR3 loop is CASRFGRDGTEAFF. The CDR3 nucleotides are TGTGCAAGTCGCTTTGGGAGGGATGGTACTGAAGCTTTCTTT.

This clonotype showed up just a few times. The CDR3 here is CASSPGLAIQETQYF. The CDR3 DNA is TGTGCCAGCAGCCCAGGACTAGCGATACAAGAGACCCAGTACTTC. The chain recombines TRBV28 with TRBJ2-5, with 9 bases that match TRBD2. The CDR3 totals 15 residues. Germline values: CDR1 MDHEN, CDR2 SYDVKM. V lost 6 bases, J lost 2 bases, and 7 bases stayed unmatched.

In this sample, this clonotype is medium-sized (0.01 to 0.1%). The V call is TRBV7-2, the J call TRBJ2-1, with D possibly matching TRBD1 (6 bases). The CDR3 length is 17 residues. The V and J ends lost 0 bases and 3 bases respectively, with 15 bases between them. Germline V gene sequence: CDR1 SGHTA, CDR2 FQGNSA. CDR3 DNA: TGTGCCAGCAGCTTAGCGTACGGACAGTATATCTACAATGAGCAGTTCTTC. Protein: CASSLAYGQYIYNEQFF.

This clonotype was picked up many times. The gene calls are TRBV6-2 or TRBV6-3 and TRBJ1-2; 9 bases fit TRBD1. CDR1 is MNHEY, CDR2 SVGEGT, per germline. The CDR3 spans 13 residues. V shed 6 bases and J 5 bases; nucleotides not matched to a gene: 4. Here the CDR3 DNA reads TGTGCCAGCAGCATGGACAGGGGATATGGCTACACCTTC. Translated, it gives CASSMDRGYGYTF.

The sample holds a few counts of this clonotype. The chain uses TRBV30 and TRBJ2-3; TRBD2 might be the D (6 bases). With 2 bases removed from V and 4 bases from J, the gap between germline ends came to 7 bases. The CDR3 covers 12 residues. Germline CDR1 GTSNPN, CDR2 SVGIG (reference sequence). CDR3 coding DNA: TGTGCCTGGAGTACGGGGGCAGATACGCAGTATTTT. This gives the protein CAWSTGADTQYF.

This clonotype was recorded at least ten times. This chain joins TRBV30 and TRBJ2-1, with 11 bases fitting TRBD2. The germline CDR1 and CDR2 sequences are GTSNPN and SVGIG (reference sequence). This CDR3 region has 16 residues. The trim removed 4 bases at V and 10 bases at J, leaving 15 bases unmatched. The CDR3 sequence: CAWKRGGSGRAWEQFF. In DNA form, the CDR3 reads TGTGCCTGGAAGCGAGGGGGTAGCGGGAGGGCCTGGGAGCAGTTCTTC.

This clonotype showed up many times. This sequence joins TRBV24-1 and TRBJ1-5; no definite D call. V gave up 4 bases and J gave up 4 bases, with 10 bases separating them. CDR1 is KGHDR, CDR2 SFDVKD, per germline. The CDR3 totals 14 residues. CDR3 protein: CATSESLGNQPQHF. For the CDR3, the DNA is TGTGCCACCAGTGAGTCTCTAGGGAATCAGCCCCAGCATTTT.

In its sample, this clonotype was seen many times. The J gene is TRBJ1-1, the V gene TRBV12-3 or TRBV12-4; D might be TRBD1 (6 bases). The V end lost 5 bases, the J end lost 2 bases, and 12 bases lay between the germline ends. This CDR3 has 14 residues. The DNA of the CDR3 is TGTGCCAGCAGTGCCACAGGGCTCAACACTGAAGCTTTCTTT. Protein sequence: CASSATGLNTEAFF.

This clonotype was recorded at least ten times. The V call is TRBV25-1, the J call TRBJ2-6; no clear D. CDR1 is MGHDK and CDR2 is SYGVNS in the germline V gene. CDR3 size: 18 residues. V dropped 1 base and J dropped 0 bases, with 13 bases sitting between them. The CDR3 coding sequence is TGTGCCAGCAGTGAATGGACGGATCCAAGCTCTGGGGCCAACGTCCTGACTTTC. Translation gives CASSEWTDPSSGANVLTF.

By share, this clonotype ranks as medium-sized. The chain has TRBV6-6 and TRBJ2-5; 7 nucleotides line up with TRBD2. V trimming: 7 bases; J trimming: 2 bases; junction bases outside the gene matches: 7. The CDR3 runs to 14 residues. Germline V gene lookup returns CDR1 MNHNY and CDR2 SVGAGI (reference sequence). The CDR3 loop is CASTGLVWQETQYF. DNA of the CDR3: TGTGCCAGCACTGGACTAGTTTGGCAAGAGACCCAGTACTTC.

Ten or more counts support this clonotype. The chain combines TRBV12-3 or TRBV12-4 with TRBJ2-7; TRBD2 aligns across 11 bases. Trimming removed 4 bases from V and 6 bases from J; junction bases left unmatched: 5. The CDR3 has 14 residues. The CDR3: CASSSLAGGGEQYF. The CDR3 nucleotides read TGTGCCAGCAGTTCATTAGCGGGAGGGGGCGAGCAGTACTTC.

This clonotype has at least ten counts. The gene calls are TRBV7-6 and TRBJ2-1, with TRBD1 identical over 7 bases. V lost 0 bases, J lost 3 bases, and 5 bases stayed unmatched. Germline lookup yields CDR1 SGHVS and CDR2 FNYEAQ. The CDR3 has 16 amino acids. The CDR3 sequence is CASSLAGQRIYNEQFF. The CDR3 region has the DNA TGTGCCAGCAGCTTAGCGGGACAGAGAATCTACAATGAGCAGTTCTTC.

This clonotype is termed medium-sized (0.01 to 0.1%). The J gene is TRBJ2-2, the V gene TRBV5-4; D is ambiguous. Germline V CDR1 and CDR2: SGHNT, YYREEE (reference sequence). The CDR3 totals 15 residues. Trimming pared 0 bases from V and 2 bases from J, leaving 8 bases between. The DNA of the CDR3 is TGTGCCAGCAGCTTGGTCCAGAGTAACACCGGGGAGCTGTTTTTT. Translating gives CASSLVQSNTGELFF.

This clonotype is deemed medium-sized (0.01 to 0.1%). The chain links TRBV4-3 to TRBJ2-1, with 9 bases aligning to TRBD2. The trim removed 1 base at V and 0 bases at J, leaving 7 bases unmatched. The CDR3 is 18 amino acids. Germline V gene data show CDR1 as LGHNA and CDR2 as YSLEER. The chain's CDR3 is CASSQGASGTSSYNEQFF. For the CDR3, the DNA is TGCGCCAGCAGCCAAGGAGCTAGCGGGACGAGCTCCTACAATGAGCAGTTCTTC.

This clonotype was recorded at least ten times. This chain's CDR3 is CASSLWGATNEKLFF. Here the CDR3 DNA reads TGTGCCAGCAGTTTATGGGGGGCAACTAATGAAAAACTGTTTTTT. The genes are TRBV12-3 or TRBV12-4 and TRBJ1-4, with a weak D call TRBD1 (5 bases). The V gene lost 2 bases and the J gene lost 0 bases, with 7 bases spanning the gap. CDR3 length: 15 residues.

The J gene is TRBJ2-7, the V gene TRBV19, with 9 bases identical to TRBD2. CDR1 is LNHDA and CDR2 is SQIVND in the germline V gene (reference sequence). The CDR3 is made up of 14 amino acids. Trimming cost V 6 bases and J 4 bases; bases outside gene matches: 7. The CDR3 sequence is CASSGSGSGYEQYF. The CDR3 nucleotides read TGTGCCAGTAGCGGTAGCGGGAGCGGGTACGAGCAGTACTTC.

This clonotype was recorded at least ten times. The chain carries TRBV20-1 and TRBJ1-1; D is possibly TRBD1 (6 bases). CDR1 is DFQATT, CDR2 SNEGSKA, per germline (reference sequence). V lost 0 bases and J lost 2, with 10 bases in between. CDR3 size: 14 residues. This CDR3 reads CSAREGAANTEAFF. The CDR3 DNA reads as TGCAGTGCTAGAGAGGGGGCAGCAAACACTGAAGCTTTCTTT.

In this sample, this clonotype turned up many times. The chain recombines TRBV6-6 with TRBJ1-6; D not certain. The CDR3 has 11 residues. Germline V gene data show CDR1 as MNHNY and CDR2 as SVGAGI (reference sequence). Deletions cut 6 bases from V and 12 bases from J, with 9 bases between. In nucleotides, the CDR3 is TGTGCCAGCAGCCCCGGCAAACCCCTCCACTTT. Protein: CASSPGKPLHF.

This chain uses TRBV28 with TRBJ2-1; TRBD2 is a possible D gene (7 bases). The ends were cut back, 6 bases at V and 7 bases at J, with 22 bases in the middle. Germline CDR1 is MDHEN and CDR2 is SYDVKM. This CDR3 contains 16 residues. The chain's CDR3 is CASRGPTRERGNEQFF. In DNA form, the CDR3 reads TGTGCCAGCAGGGGCCCTACGCGGGAGAGGGGGAATGAGCAGTTCTTC.

This clonotype came up once. CDR3 coding DNA: TGCAGTGCTAGAGCGACTAGCGCGGAGACCCAGTACTTC. Its protein product is CSARATSAETQYF. This chain uses TRBV20-1 with TRBJ2-5; 8 bases are a match to TRBD2. CDR1 and CDR2 from the germline V gene are DFQATT and SNEGSKA (reference sequence). The trim removed 1 base at V and 5 bases at J, leaving 3 bases unmatched. The CDR3 runs to 13 residues.

This clonotype was counted many times. The CDR3 reads CASSLGVSLLSPLHF. In nucleotides, the CDR3 is TGTGCCAGCAGTTTGGGGGTTTCCCTCCTATCACCCCTCCACTTT. The genes are TRBV27 and TRBJ1-6; possibly TRBD1 for D (5 bases). Germline V gene sequence: CDR1 MNHEY, CDR2 SMNVEV (reference sequence). The CDR3 length is 15 residues. V lost 3 bases and J 10 bases, leaving 16 bases between the germline ends.

This clonotype was seen ten or more times. V and J are TRBV24-1 and TRBJ2-2; 9 nucleotides match TRBD2. Germline V gene data show CDR1 as KGHDR and CDR2 as SFDVKD. The junction had 7 bases not matched to a gene; V was cut back by 3 bases and J by 3 bases. The CDR3 loop spans 17 amino acids. CDR3 residues: CATSDPIAGADTGELFF. CDR3 DNA sequence: TGTGCCACCAGTGATCCTATAGCGGGAGCCGACACCGGGGAGCTGTTTTTT.

At least ten counts were recorded for this clonotype. The chain couples TRBV11-3 to TRBJ2-3; D might be TRBD2 (5 bases). CDR3 size: 15 residues. Deletions cut 4 bases from V and 0 bases from J, with 11 bases between. Germline assignment: CDR1 SGHNT and CDR2 YENEEA. CDR3 sequence (DNA): TGTGCCAGCAGCTCCGGAGGCGGGAGCACAGATACGCAGTATTTT. It is translated as CASSSGGGSTDTQYF.

The rearrangement uses TRBV28 and TRBJ2-7; 9 bases map to TRBD2. The ends lost 6 bases at V and 6 bases at J; junction bases unmatched: 9. This CDR3 contains 14 residues. The germline CDR1 and CDR2 sequences are MDHEN and SYDVKM. CDR3 sequence reads: CASRPHSGRIEQYV. CDR3 nucleotide sequence: TGTGCCAGCAGACCCCATAGCGGGAGAATCGAGCAGTACGTC.

Only a few counts were recorded for this clonotype. This chain connects TRBV7-9 to TRBJ1-1; D is perhaps TRBD1 (6 bases). The V end lost 5 bases, the J end lost 0 bases, and 16 bases lay between the germline ends. There are 16 residues in the CDR3. Germline V lookup: CDR1 SEHNR, CDR2 FQNEAQ (reference sequence). CDR3 amino acids: CASSPDSDSMNTEAFF. CDR3 nucleotides: TGTGCCAGCAGCCCGGACAGTGACTCTATGAACACTGAAGCTTTCTTT.